These 24 T cell receptor beta chains originate from one sample sequenced in a study of cytomegalovirus exposure and HLA in healthy donors. It was with 60 Vbeta and 13 Jbeta primers that the PCR ran. Assay used: immunoSEQ multiplex PCR; TCRdb lists only in-frame clones, some missing. The sample carries some 220,000 clones, about 85% recorded once. Sequenced material: PBMCs. The origin of the receptors is a girl aged 2-9 years in good health and CMV-seronegative.

As regards this clone: Within the sample, other DNA sequences also encode this same CDR3. The chain employs TRBV29-1 and TRBJ1-2; tentatively, D is TRBD1 (6 bases). This CDR3 region has 12 residues. V was pared by 2 bases and J by 2 bases, with 6 bases between. Per the germline V gene, CDR1 is SQVTM and CDR2 is ANQGSEA. The CDR3 sequence is CSVERGNYGYTF. The DNA for the CDR3 is TGCAGCGTTGAAAGGGGGAACTATGGCTACACCTTC.

The genes are TRBV19 and TRBJ2-1; D not certain. Deletions cut 4 bases from V and 4 bases from J, with 11 bases between. This CDR3 region has 14 residues. CDR1 and CDR2 from the germline V gene are LNHDA and SQIVND (reference sequence). The CDR3 bases are TGTGCCAGTAGTACTTACTTCCCTTACAATGAGCAGTTCTTC. Translated: CASSTYFPYNEQFF.

This chain uses TRBV25-1 with TRBJ2-3, with a tentative D call TRBD2 (6 bases). Germline V CDR1 and CDR2: MGHDK, SYGVNS. The V end was cut by 2 bases, the J end by 0 bases, with 18 bases between. The CDR3 runs 18 residues. The CDR3 loop is CASSEPPGSTSSTDTQYF. The CDR3 nucleotides are TGTGCCAGCAGTGAACCACCCGGGAGCACATCTAGCACAGATACGCAGTATTTT. The variable domain in full, completed from reference TRBV25-1 and TRBJ2-3, reads EADIYQTPRYLVIGTGKKITLECSQTMGHDKMYWYQQDPGMELHLIHYSYGVNSTEKGDLSSESTVSRIRTEHFPLTLESARPSHTSQYLCASSEPPGSTSSTDTQYFGPGTRLTVL.

The V call is TRBV11-2, the J call TRBJ1-3; D is possibly TRBD1 (5 bases). This CDR3 has 13 amino acids. Germline values: CDR1 SGHAT, CDR2 FQNNGV. V was cut by 8 bases and J by 2 bases, with 10 bases left in between. CDR3 DNA sequence: TGTGCCAGCGGTCAGGGCGCTGGAAACACCATATATTTT. This sequence encodes CASGQGAGNTIYF.

The rearrangement joins TRBV6-1 to TRBJ2-3, with 13 bases identical to TRBD2. The V and J ends lost 1 base and 3 bases, in that order; junction bases with no gene match: 4. This CDR3 is 17 amino acids long. CDR1 and CDR2 (germline): MNHNS, SASEGT. The CDR3 loop is CASSEELAGGPTDTQYF. In nucleotides, the CDR3 is TGTGCCAGCAGTGAAGAACTAGCGGGAGGGCCGACAGATACGCAGTATTTT.

The chain has TRBV6-5 and TRBJ2-1; unclear D gene. CDR1 is MNHEY and CDR2 is SVGAGI in the germline V gene. V lost 4 bases and J lost 9, with 16 bases in between. The CDR3 extends over 14 amino acids. The chain's CDR3 is CASSSYSAASEQFF. The CDR3 DNA sequence: TGTGCCAGCAGTTCCTATTCTGCCGCAAGTGAGCAGTTCTTC.

The chain has TRBV6-1 and TRBJ2-4; D is possibly TRBD2 (6 bases). This CDR3 spans 14 amino acids. Trimming shortened V by 3 bases and J by 10 bases, and 16 bases separated the two germline ends. Germline V lookup: CDR1 MNHNS, CDR2 SASEGT. In DNA form, the CDR3 reads TGTGCCAGCAGTGAGCCCACCGCGGGGTTTATTCAGTACTTC. Encoded protein: CASSEPTAGFIQYF.

V and J are TRBV2 and TRBJ2-3; no firm D call. Trimming pared 5 bases from V and 14 bases from J, leaving 8 bases between. CDR1 SNHLY and CDR2 FYNNEI come from the germline V gene. CDR3 length: 9 residues. The CDR3 reads CASSLSGYF. The CDR3 region has the DNA TGTGCCAGCAGTCTGTCGGGGTATTTT.

The V gene is TRBV18, the J gene TRBJ1-6; 8 bases are a match to TRBD1. The CDR3 loop spans 15 amino acids. Trimming took 4 bases from V and 7 from J; bases not matched to a gene: 6. CDR1 and CDR2 from the germline V gene are KGHSH and LQKENI. CDR3 nucleotide sequence: TGTGCCAGCTCACACGGACAGGGTTTAAATTCACCCCTCCACTTT. Encoded protein: CASSHGQGLNSPLHF.

The chain uses TRBV29-1 and TRBJ2-7, with 8 bases aligning to TRBD1. This CDR3 is built from 13 residues. The V segment lost 7 bases and the J segment 2 bases; nucleotides outside the gene matches: 7. Germline loops: CDR1 SQVTM, CDR2 ANQGSEA. DNA of the CDR3: TGCAGCGCCCGGGACAGGAAGACCTACGAGCAGTACTTC. This gives the protein CSARDRKTYEQYF.

This chain links TRBV6-4 with TRBJ2-3; D call uncertain. CDR3 length: 13 amino acids. CDR1 is MRHNA, CDR2 SNTAGT, per germline. Deletions cut 6 bases from V and 0 bases from J, with 7 bases between. CDR3 bases: TGTGCCAGCAGAGAGACTAGCACAGATACGCAGTATTTT. Protein sequence: CASRETSTDTQYF.

The V gene is TRBV21-1, the J gene TRBJ1-6; the D segment call TRBD1 is taken from the table without a DNA check. TRBV21-1 is a recognized pseudogene. This CDR3 is built from 13 residues. CDR3 bases: TGTGCCAGCAGCAAAGGACAGGGTTCACCCCTCCACTTT. Translation gives CASSKGQGSPLHF.

This chain joins TRBV4-2 and TRBJ1-4; 9 nucleotides line up with TRBD1. Germline loops: CDR1 LGHNA, CDR2 YNFKEQ. After removal of 5 bases from V and 0 bases from J, the junction contained 7 bases not matched to a gene. This CDR3 region has 17 residues. The CDR3 loop is CASSAGQGKATNEKLFF. The CDR3 nucleotides read TGTGCCAGCAGCGCCGGACAGGGGAAGGCAACTAATGAAAAACTGTTTTTT.

The chain uses TRBV6-5 and TRBJ1-2, with 9 nucleotides matching TRBD1. Germline CDR1 MNHEY, CDR2 SVGAGI. The CDR3 length is 15 residues. J was trimmed by 3 bases and V by 0 bases; bases with no gene match: 2. CDR3 nucleotide sequence: TGTGCCAGCAGTTACTCGACAGGGGGGGACTATGGCTACACCTTC. Translating gives CASSYSTGGDYGYTF.

This clone showed up just once. The genes are TRBV9 and TRBJ2-5; the match to TRBD2 covers 9 bases. The CDR3 is 17 amino acids. V shed 0 bases and J 3 bases; nucleotides not matched to a gene: 9. Germline CDR1 and CDR2: SGDLS and YYNGEE. CDR3 DNA sequence: TGTGCCAGCAGCGTAGACGGCACTAGCGGGTTGGAAGAGACCCAGTACTTC. It translates to CASSVDGTSGLEETQYF.

The rearrangement joins TRBV7-3 to TRBJ2-7, with 8 nucleotides matching TRBD2. The CDR3 is made up of 13 amino acids. Germline CDR1 is SGHTA and CDR2 is FQGTGA. V trimming: 5 bases; J trimming: 2 bases; junction bases outside the gene matches: 2. The CDR3, as DNA: TGTGCCAGCAGCCGTAGCGGGACCTACGAGCAGTACTTC. The encoded protein is CASSRSGTYEQYF. Drawing the rest from reference TRBV7-3 and TRBJ2-7, the complete variable domain is GAGVSQTPSNKVTEKGKYVELRCDPISGHTALYWYRQSLGQGPEFLIYFQGTGAADDSGLPNDRFFAVRPEGSVSTLKIQRTERGDSAVYLCASSRSGTYEQYFGPGTRLTVT.

The chain employs TRBV19 and TRBJ1-1; 7 bases fit TRBD1. The CDR3 has 14 residues. Germline loops: CDR1 LNHDA, CDR2 SQIVND (reference sequence). With 5 bases clipped from V and 3 bases from J, the junction kept 6 bases outside the gene matches. The CDR3 is CASSASQGDTEAFF. As DNA, the CDR3 is TGTGCCAGTAGTGCTTCTCAGGGGGACACTGAAGCTTTCTTT.

The genes are TRBV21-1 and TRBJ2-7; the table assigns TRBD2, which was not confirmed against the DNA. TRBV21-1 is classified as a pseudogene. This CDR3 spans 15 amino acids. The CDR3 DNA sequence: TGTGCCAGCAGCATAGTAAGTGGTCGAACCTACGAGCAGTACTTC. Protein: CASSIVSGRTYEQYF.

The V and J genes are TRBV6-5 and TRBJ1-3; TRBD1 is a possible D gene (5 bases). The CDR3 runs 15 residues. Trimming stripped 4 bases from V and 0 bases from J, with 10 bases between. Per the germline V gene, CDR1 is MNHEY and CDR2 is SVGAGI. The CDR3 loop reads CASSSTALSGNTIYF. In nucleotides, the CDR3 is TGTGCCAGCAGTTCGACAGCCCTCTCTGGAAACACCATATATTTT.

The gene calls are TRBV5-6 and TRBJ1-1, with a tentative D call TRBD1 (5 bases). Germline assignment: CDR1 SGHDT and CDR2 YYEEEE. Between the trimmed V and J ends, which lost 4 bases and 6 bases, there was a span of 16 bases. The CDR3 length is 14 residues. The CDR3 here is CASSSLGRGPEAFF. The CDR3 DNA is TGTGCCAGCAGCAGCCTAGGGAGGGGCCCTGAAGCTTTCTTT.

About this clone: Within the sample, other DNA sequences also encode this same CDR3. This rearrangement joins TRBV6-1 to TRBJ1-2, with TRBD1 matching 8 bases. V shed 2 bases and J 4 bases; nucleotides not matched to a gene: 3. The CDR3 has 14 residues. Germline V gene data show CDR1 as MNHNS and CDR2 as SASEGT. CDR3 in DNA: TGTGCCAGCAGTGAACCCGGACAGGGCTATGGCTACACCTTC. Amino acid sequence: CASSEPGQGYGYTF.

The J gene is TRBJ2-7, the V gene TRBV7-9; TRBD1 matches 9 bases. Germline lookup yields CDR1 SEHNR and CDR2 FQNEAQ (reference sequence). Trimming at V came to 5 bases and at J to 1 base, leaving 3 bases not matched to a gene. This CDR3 comprises 14 residues. CDR3 residues: CASSRDRDSYEQYF. Written as DNA, the CDR3 is TGTGCCAGCAGCCGGGACAGGGATTCCTACGAGCAGTACTTC.

This rearrangement joins TRBV5-1 to TRBJ2-2, with 10 bases fitting TRBD1. Germline V gene data show CDR1 as SGHRS and CDR2 as YFSETQ. The V segment lost 10 bases and the J segment 7 bases; nucleotides outside the gene matches: 7. The CDR3 spans 13 residues. The CDR3 protein is CASRDRGGGELFF. For the CDR3, the DNA is TGCGCCTCCCGGGACAGGGGTGGCGGGGAGCTGTTTTTT.

As DNA, the CDR3 is TGTGCCAGCAGCCTCGCCGGCGGGGGATCTGGAGATACGCAGTATTTT. The encoded protein is CASSLAGGGSGDTQYF. The rearrangement joins TRBV5-6 to TRBJ2-3, with 7 bases matching TRBD2. Trimming at V came to 4 bases and at J to 5 bases, leaving 13 bases not matched to a gene. CDR1 and CDR2 from the germline V gene are SGHDT and YYEEEE. This CDR3 spans 16 amino acids.